Listed below are T cell receptor beta chains from one sample, sequenced in a study of tumor-infiltrating lymphocytes in oesophageal squamous cell carcinoma. TCRdb called the PCR reads again in MiXCR, with one record for every CDR3 protein. The sample records about 10,000 distinct CDR3 sequences, around three fifths being singletons. Sequencing was done on a sample of esophageal tumor tissue. These receptors all stem from a male donor with esophageal squamous cell carcinoma. Each CDR3 is given with its conserved first and last residue.

J	V	CDR3
TRBJ2-3	TRBV12-3/TRBV12-4	CASSLAGTGYSGDTQYF
NA	TRBV7-3	CASSFDGYEQYF
TRBJ2-3	TRBV7-6	CASTLPPRLAGGLDTQYF
TRBJ2-5	TRBV6-1	CASSAQGAPRETQYF
NA	TRBV7-2	CASSPGGIEQYF
TRBJ2-5	TRBV7-6	CASRKRGSDVGETQYF
TRBJ2-6	TRBV28	CASSLWVTSGSAGANVLTF
TRBJ2-2	TRBV7-3	CASSLTVVGNTGELFF
NA	TRBV12-3/TRBV12-4	CASSPFNEQFF
TRBJ2-5	TRBV7-3	CASSPARSETQYF
TRBJ2-2	TRBV7-2	CASRITNTGELFF
TRBJ1-1	TRBV7-9	CASSLRSNTEAFF
TRBJ2-1	TRBV7-2	CASSFERNEQFF
TRBJ2-7	TRBV28	CASSLPAGIPYEQYF
TRBJ2-1	TRBV7-2	CASSWGQTNEQFF
TRBJ2-3	TRBV28	CASSHPRGLAGGASTDTQYF
TRBJ2-4	TRBV12-3/TRBV12-4	CASSSGQVQNIQYF
TRBJ1-1	TRBV7-3	CASSATRNTEAFF
TRBJ2-1	TRBV12-3/TRBV12-4	CASSSTRVSYNEQFF
NA	TRBV7-2	CASSQIAYEQYF
TRBJ2-1	TRBV7-2	CASSLGDSRNEQFF
NA	TRBV7-6	CASSLVGQGGTQYF
TRBJ2-3	TRBV5-1	CASNGQGGSDTQYF
TRBJ1-3	TRBV7-8	CASSPGWAGNTIYF
NA	TRBV11-2	CASSYLGLAGVLYNEQFF
TRBJ2-5	TRBV7-3	CASSFRGQGETQYF
TRBJ1-4	TRBV7-4	CASSGDPGEKLFF
NA	TRBV6-1	CASSVGTSVRYEQYF
TRBJ2-3	TRBV7-2	CASSWKQGFLPDTQYF
TRBJ2-3	TRBV7-2	CASSPSRTDTQYF
TRBJ1-1	TRBV7-6	CASSSFRETEAFF
TRBJ2-2	TRBV2	CASSERGLGAGELFF
TRBJ1-2	TRBV28	CASSFRDYGYTF